The sequence of this T cell receptor (beta chain) was determined in a study of shared clonotypes between healthy human individuals. Details on this clone: As yet, its antigen is unknown.

Donors comprised only Caucasian adults living in Nashville, Tennessee. General study results and limits: The sole specimen, blood, was sampled, and tissue repertoires likely differ.

As originally analysed: There were no quality scores in the junction-only immunoSEQ sequences, so filtering differed. Data came from immunoSEQ multiplex PCR; TCRdb stores just in-frame clones and leaves some out. V and J calls and clone size are given by that table; D and trimming were obtained from the DNA. The repertoire holds about 520,000 clones, with about 96% as singletons. This sequence originates from a woman in her 30s in good health. Source material: naive CD4+ T cells sorted from blood. Subset indicated: CD45RA+ positively selected.

The CDR3 DNA follows: TGTGCCAGCAGTAATCTGAACACTGAAGCTTTCTTT. This translates into CASSNLNTEAFF. The V gene is TRBV6-1, the J gene TRBJ1-1; D unclear. The CDR3 is 12 amino acids. Germline CDR1 reads MNHNS; CDR2 reads SASEGT. Between the trimmed V and J ends, which lost 5 bases and 0 bases, there was a span of 4 bases.